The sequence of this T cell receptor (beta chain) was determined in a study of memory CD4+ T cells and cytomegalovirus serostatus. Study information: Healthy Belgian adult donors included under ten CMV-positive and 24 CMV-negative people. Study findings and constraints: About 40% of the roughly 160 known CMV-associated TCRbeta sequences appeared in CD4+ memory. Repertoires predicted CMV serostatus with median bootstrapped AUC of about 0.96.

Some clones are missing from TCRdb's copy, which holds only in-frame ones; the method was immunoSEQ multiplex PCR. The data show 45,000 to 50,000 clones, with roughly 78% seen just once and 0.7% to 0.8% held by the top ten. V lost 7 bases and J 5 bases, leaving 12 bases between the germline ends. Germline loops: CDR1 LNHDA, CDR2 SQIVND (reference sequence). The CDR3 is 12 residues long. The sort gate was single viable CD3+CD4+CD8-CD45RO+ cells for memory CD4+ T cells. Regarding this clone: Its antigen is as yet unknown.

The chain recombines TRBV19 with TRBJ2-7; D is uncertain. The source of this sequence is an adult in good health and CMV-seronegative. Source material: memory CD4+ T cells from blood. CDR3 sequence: CASNPHSDEQYF. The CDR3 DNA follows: TGTGCCAGTAACCCCCATTCGGACGAGCAGTACTTC.